This T cell receptor (beta chain) originates from a study of PD-L1 blockade in urothelial cancer. In the study overall: Patients previously received 0 to 3 chemotherapy regimens. T cells were recovered from blood samples at a median of roughly 130,000.

The junction had 4 bases not matched to a gene; V was cut back by 2 bases and J by 7 bases. Germline assignment: CDR1 GTSNPN and CDR2 SVGIG (reference sequence). This CDR3 has 13 residues. Noted time point: pretreatment peripheral blood. Using immunoSEQ multiplex PCR, the repertoire was profiled, and TCRdb retains in-frame clones only, with some absent. This table holds 40,000 to 60,000 clones, about four fifths found once. The genes are TRBV30 and TRBJ1-2; 10 positions agree with TRBD1. The TCR comes from a man between 65 and 79 years old with urothelial cancer. The source material was PBMCs, sampled around atezolizumab (anti-PD-L1) treatment. This CDR3 reads CAWSRTGGSGYTF. The CDR3 DNA reads as TGTGCCTGGAGTCGGACAGGGGGTTCTGGCTACACCTTC.